The T cell receptor (beta chain) under discussion was sequenced for a study of low-dose radiotherapy and immunotherapy resistance in tumors. The overall study: Aspirin was administered orally at 300 mg daily for four cycles, commencing on cycle 1 day 1.

This clonotype was seen at least ten times. V shed 2 bases and J shed 1 base, with 8 bases lying between them. The CDR3 is made up of 14 amino acids. With TRAV- and TRBV-specific primers, first-strand cDNA was made, covering the alpha and beta chains. PCR amplification of the TCRs was performed with Phusion for 20 PCR cycles, and it relied on a constant-region primer together with a V-primer adapter. TCRdb itself ran the reads through MiXCR, one entry per CDR3 protein. The data show around 100,000 distinct CDR3 sequences, roughly 20% seen once. Indicated time point: after trial treatment. Treatment given: LDRT plus nivolumab, ipilimumab, low-dose cyclophosphamide and aspirin (RACIN trial).

The sequence was collected from a male donor with prostate cancer. Sequencing was performed on PBMCs, taken after low-dose radiotherapy plus immunotherapy. This chain uses TRBV12-3 or TRBV12-4 with TRBJ1-1; no reliable D call. The CDR3 DNA reads TGTGCCAGCAGTTTACTTGGCGGGAACACTGAAGCTTTCTTT. This encodes CASSLLGGNTEAFF.